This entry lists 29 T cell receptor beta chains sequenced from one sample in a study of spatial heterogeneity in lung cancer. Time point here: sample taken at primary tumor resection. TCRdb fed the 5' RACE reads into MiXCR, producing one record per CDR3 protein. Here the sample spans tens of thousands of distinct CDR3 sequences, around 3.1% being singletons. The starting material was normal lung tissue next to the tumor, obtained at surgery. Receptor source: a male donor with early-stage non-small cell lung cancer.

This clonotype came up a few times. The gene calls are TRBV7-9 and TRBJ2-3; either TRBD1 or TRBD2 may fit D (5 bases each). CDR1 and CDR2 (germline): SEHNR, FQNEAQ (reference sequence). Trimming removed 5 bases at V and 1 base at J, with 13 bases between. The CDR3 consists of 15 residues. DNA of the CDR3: TGTGCCAGCAGCCCTATTTTGGGGGGCACAGATACGCAGTATTTT. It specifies CASSPILGGTDTQYF.

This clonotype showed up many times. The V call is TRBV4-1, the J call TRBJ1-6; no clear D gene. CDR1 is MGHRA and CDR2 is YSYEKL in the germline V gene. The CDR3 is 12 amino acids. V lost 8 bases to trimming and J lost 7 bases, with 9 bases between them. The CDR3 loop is CASRTGNSPLHF. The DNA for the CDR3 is TGCGCCAGCCGGACGGGGAATTCACCCCTCCACTTT.

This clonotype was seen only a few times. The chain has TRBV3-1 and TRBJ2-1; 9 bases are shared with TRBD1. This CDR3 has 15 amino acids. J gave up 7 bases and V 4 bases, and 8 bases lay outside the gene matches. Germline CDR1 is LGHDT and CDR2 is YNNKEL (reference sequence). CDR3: CASSPGQGNLNEQFF. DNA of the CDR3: TGTGCCAGCAGCCCGGGACAGGGAAATTTAAATGAGCAGTTCTTC.

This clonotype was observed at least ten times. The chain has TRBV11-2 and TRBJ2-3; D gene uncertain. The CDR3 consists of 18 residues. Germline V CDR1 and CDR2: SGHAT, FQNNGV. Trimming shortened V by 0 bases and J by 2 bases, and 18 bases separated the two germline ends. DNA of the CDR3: TGTGCCAGCAGCTTAGATCGTCTGGGCTCGCCTTTCACAGATACGCAGTATTTT. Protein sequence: CASSLDRLGSPFTDTQYF.

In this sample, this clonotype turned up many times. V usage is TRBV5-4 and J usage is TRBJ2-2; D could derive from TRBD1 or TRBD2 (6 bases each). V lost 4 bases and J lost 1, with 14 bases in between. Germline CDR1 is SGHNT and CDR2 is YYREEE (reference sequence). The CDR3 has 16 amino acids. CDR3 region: CASSIGGTQNTGELFF. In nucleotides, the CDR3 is TGTGCCAGCAGCATAGGGGGGACCCAGAACACCGGGGAGCTGTTTTTT.

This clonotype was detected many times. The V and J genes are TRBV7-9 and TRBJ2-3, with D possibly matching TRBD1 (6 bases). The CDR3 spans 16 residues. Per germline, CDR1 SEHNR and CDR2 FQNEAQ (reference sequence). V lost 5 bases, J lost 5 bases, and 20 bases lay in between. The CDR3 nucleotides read TGTGCCAGCAGCCGTGCGACAGGAAACCCTCAAGATACGCAGTATTTT. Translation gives CASSRATGNPQDTQYF.

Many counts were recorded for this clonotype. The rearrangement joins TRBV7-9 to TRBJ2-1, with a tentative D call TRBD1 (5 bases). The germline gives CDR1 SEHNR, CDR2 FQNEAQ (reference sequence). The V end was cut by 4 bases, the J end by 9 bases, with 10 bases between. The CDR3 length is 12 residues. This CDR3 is CASSSQGGEQFF. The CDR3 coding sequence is TGTGCCAGCAGCTCTCAGGGTGGTGAGCAGTTCTTC.

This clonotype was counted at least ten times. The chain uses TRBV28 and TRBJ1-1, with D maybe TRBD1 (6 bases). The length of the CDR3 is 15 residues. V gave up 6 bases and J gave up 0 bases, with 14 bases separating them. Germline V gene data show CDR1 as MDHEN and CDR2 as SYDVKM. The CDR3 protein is CASSPNTGMNTEAFF. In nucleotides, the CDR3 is TGTGCCAGCAGCCCTAATACAGGGATGAACACTGAAGCTTTCTTT.

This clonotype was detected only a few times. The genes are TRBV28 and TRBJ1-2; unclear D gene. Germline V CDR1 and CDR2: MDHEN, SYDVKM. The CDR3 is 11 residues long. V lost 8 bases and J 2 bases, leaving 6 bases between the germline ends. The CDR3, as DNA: TGTGCCAGCCTGGGAAACTATGGCTACACCTTC. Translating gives CASLGNYGYTF.

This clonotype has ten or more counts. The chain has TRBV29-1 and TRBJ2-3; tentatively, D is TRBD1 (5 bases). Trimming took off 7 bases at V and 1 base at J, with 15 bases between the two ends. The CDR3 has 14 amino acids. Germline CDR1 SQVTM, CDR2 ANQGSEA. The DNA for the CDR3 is TGCAGCGGGCAGGGTATTACTGGCACAGATACGCAGTATTTT. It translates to CSGQGITGTDTQYF.

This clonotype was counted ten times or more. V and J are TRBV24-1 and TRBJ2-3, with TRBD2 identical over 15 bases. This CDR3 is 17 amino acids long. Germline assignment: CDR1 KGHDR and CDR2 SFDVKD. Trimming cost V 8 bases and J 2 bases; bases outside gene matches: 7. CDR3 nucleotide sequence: TGTGCCACCAATACCGGGACTAGCGGGGGGATCACAGATACGCAGTATTTT. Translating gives CATNTGTSGGITDTQYF.

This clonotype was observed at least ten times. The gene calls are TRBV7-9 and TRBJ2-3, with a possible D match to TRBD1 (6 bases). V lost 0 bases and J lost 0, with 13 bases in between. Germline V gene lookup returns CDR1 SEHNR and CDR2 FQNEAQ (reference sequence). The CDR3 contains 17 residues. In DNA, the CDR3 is TGTGCCAGCAGCTTAGCCTTTGGACAGCAGAGCACAGATACGCAGTATTTT. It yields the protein CASSLAFGQQSTDTQYF.

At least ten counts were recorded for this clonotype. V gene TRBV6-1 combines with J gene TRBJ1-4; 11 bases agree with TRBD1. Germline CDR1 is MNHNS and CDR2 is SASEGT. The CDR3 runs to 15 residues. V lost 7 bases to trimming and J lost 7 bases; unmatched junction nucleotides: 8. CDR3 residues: CASKTRTGGGEKLFF. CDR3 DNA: TGTGCCAGCAAGACTCGGACAGGGGGCGGTGAAAAACTGTTTTTT.

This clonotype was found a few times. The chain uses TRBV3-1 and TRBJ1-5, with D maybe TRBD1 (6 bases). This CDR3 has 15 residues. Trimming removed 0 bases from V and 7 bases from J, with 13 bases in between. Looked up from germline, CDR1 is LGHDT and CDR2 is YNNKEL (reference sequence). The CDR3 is CASSQEWGRGQPQHF. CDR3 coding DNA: TGTGCCAGCAGCCAAGAATGGGGGCGAGGCCAGCCCCAGCATTTT.

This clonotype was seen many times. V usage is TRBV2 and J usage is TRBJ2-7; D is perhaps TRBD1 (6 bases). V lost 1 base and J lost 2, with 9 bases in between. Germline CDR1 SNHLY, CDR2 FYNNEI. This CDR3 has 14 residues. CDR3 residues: CASSEVGGAYEQYF. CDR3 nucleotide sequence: TGTGCCAGCAGTGAAGTTGGGGGCGCCTACGAGCAGTACTTC.

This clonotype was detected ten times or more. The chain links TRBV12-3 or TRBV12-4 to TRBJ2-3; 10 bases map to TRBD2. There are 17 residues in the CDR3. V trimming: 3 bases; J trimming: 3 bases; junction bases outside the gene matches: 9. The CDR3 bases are TGTGCCAGCAGTTTGGGGTCGACTAGCGGGTTTACAGATACGCAGTATTTT. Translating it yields CASSLGSTSGFTDTQYF.

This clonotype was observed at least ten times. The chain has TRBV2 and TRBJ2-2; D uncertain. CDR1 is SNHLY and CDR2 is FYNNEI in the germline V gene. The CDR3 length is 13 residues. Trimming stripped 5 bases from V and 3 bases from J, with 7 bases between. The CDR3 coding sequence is TGTGCCAGCAGTAAGCAGGACACCGGGGAGCTGTTTTTT. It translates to CASSKQDTGELFF.

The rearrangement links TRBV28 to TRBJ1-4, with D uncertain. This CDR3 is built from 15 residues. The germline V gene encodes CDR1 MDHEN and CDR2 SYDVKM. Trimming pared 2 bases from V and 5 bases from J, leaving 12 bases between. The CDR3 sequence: CASSLLATENEKLFF. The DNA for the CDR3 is TGTGCCAGCAGTTTACTCGCGACGGAGAATGAAAAACTGTTTTTT.

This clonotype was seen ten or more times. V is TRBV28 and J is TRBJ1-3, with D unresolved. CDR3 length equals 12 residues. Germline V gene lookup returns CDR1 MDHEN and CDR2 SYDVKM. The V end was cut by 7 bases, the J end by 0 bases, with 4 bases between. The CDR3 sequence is CASMDSGNTIYF. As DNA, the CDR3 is TGTGCCAGCATGGACTCTGGAAACACCATATATTTT.

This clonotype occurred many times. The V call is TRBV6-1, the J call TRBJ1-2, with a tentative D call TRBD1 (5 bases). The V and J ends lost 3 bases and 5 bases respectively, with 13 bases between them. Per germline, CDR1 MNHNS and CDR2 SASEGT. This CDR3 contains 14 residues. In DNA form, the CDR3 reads TGTGCCAGCAGTGATTTGGGACTCTCTTATGGCTACACCTTC. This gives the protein CASSDLGLSYGYTF.

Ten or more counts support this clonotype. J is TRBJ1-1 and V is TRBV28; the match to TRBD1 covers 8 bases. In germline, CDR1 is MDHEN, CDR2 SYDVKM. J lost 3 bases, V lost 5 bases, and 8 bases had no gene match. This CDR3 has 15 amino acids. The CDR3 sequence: CASSGTGLGDTEAFF. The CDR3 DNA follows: TGTGCCAGCAGTGGGACAGGTCTTGGGGACACTGAAGCTTTCTTT.

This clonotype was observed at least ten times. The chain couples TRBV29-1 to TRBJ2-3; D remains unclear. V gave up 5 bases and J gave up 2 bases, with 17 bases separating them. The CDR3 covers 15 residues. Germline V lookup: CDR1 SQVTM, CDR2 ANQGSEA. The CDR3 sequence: CSVSTHRPLTDTQYF. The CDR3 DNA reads TGCAGCGTTTCAACCCACAGACCTCTCACAGATACGCAGTATTTT.

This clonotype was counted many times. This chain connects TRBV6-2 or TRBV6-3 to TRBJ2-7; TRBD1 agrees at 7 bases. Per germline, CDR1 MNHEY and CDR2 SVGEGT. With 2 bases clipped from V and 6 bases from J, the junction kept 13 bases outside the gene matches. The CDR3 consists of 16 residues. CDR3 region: CASSYNLLRTGAEQYF. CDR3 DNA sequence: TGTGCCAGCAGTTACAATCTTCTCCGCACAGGGGCCGAGCAGTACTTC.

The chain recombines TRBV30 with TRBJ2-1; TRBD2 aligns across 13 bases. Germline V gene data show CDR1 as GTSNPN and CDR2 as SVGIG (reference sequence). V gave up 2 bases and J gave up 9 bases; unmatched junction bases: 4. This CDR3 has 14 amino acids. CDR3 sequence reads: CAWSPGLAGPEQFF. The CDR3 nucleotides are TGTGCCTGGAGTCCGGGACTAGCGGGGCCTGAGCAGTTCTTC.

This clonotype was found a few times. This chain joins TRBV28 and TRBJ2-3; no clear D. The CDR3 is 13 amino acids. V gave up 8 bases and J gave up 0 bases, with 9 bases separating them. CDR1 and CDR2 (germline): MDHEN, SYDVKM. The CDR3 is CASEAGSTDTQYF. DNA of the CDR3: TGTGCCAGCGAGGCCGGAAGCACAGATACGCAGTATTTT.

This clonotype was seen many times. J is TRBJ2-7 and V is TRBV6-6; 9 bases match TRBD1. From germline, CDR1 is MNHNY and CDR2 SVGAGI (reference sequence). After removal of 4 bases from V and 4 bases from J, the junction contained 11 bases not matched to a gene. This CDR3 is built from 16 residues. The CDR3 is CASSSIPGTGFYEQYF. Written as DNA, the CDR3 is TGTGCCAGCAGTTCGATTCCTGGGACAGGGTTTTACGAGCAGTACTTC.

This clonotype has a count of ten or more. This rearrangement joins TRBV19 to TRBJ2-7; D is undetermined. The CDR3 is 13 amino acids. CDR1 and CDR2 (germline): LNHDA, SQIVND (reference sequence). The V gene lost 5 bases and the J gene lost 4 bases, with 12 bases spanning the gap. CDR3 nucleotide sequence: TGTGCCAGTAGTGACCGGGCCCCTTACGAGCAGTACTTC. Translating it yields CASSDRAPYEQYF.

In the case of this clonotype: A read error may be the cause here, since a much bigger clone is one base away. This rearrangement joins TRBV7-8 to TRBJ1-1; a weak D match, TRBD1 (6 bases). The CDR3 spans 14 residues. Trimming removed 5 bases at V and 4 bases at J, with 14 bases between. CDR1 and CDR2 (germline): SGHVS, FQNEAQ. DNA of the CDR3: TGTGCCAGCAGCCTCCGGGACATGGTCACTGAAGCTTTCTTT. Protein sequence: CASSLRDMVTEAFF. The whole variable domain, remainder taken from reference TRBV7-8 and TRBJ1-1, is GAGVSQSPRYKVAKRGQDVALRCDPISGHVSLFWYQQALGQGPEFLTYFQNEAQLDKSGLPSDRFFAERPEGSVSTLKIQRTQQEDSAVYLCASSLRDMVTEAFFGQGTRLTVV.

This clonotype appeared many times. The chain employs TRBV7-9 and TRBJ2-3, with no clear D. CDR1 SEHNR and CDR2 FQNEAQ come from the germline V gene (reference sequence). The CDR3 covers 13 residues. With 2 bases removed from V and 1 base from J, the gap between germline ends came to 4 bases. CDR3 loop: CASSLLRTDTQYF. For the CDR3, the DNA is TGTGCCAGCAGCTTACTACGCACAGATACGCAGTATTTT.